The 19 T cell receptor beta chains in this list originate from one sample, sequenced in a study of post-analysis software for immune sequencing data. TCR beta cDNA libraries included unique molecular identifiers. In TCRdb, the PCR reads were re-called with MiXCR into one record per CDR3 protein. The sample holds over 150,000 distinct CDR3 sequences, around 36% seen once. The specimen was blood, collected after autologous hematopoietic stem cell transplantation. All receptors derive from a girl aged 10-17 years with multiple sclerosis.

This chain links TRBV7-9 with TRBJ1-6, with TRBD1 as a possible D gene (5 bases). V lost 2 bases to trimming and J lost 9 bases, with 11 bases between them. This CDR3 has 14 residues. Germline V gives CDR1 SEHNR, CDR2 FQNEAQ (reference sequence). The CDR3 coding sequence is TGTGCCAGCAGCTTAAGGGGCGCAGGTTCACCCCTCCACTTT. The encoded protein is CASSLRGAGSPLHF.

This clonotype was seen more than once but under ten times. The chain couples TRBV10-3 to TRBJ2-5; D is unresolved. Deletions cut 4 bases from V and 5 bases from J, with 8 bases between. The germline V gene encodes CDR1 ENHRY and CDR2 SYGVKD. This CDR3 contains 12 residues. The CDR3 DNA follows: TGTGCCATCAGTGTGTCTGGGGAGACCCAGTACTTC. Residues: CAISVSGETQYF.

This clonotype showed up just a few times. The J gene is TRBJ2-1, the V gene TRBV4-2; 9 nucleotides line up with TRBD2. The ends lost 1 base at V and 8 bases at J; junction bases unmatched: 9. This CDR3 has 16 amino acids. Germline V gene sequence: CDR1 LGHNA, CDR2 YNFKEQ. The CDR3: CASSQAIGTSSDEQFF. The CDR3 bases are TGTGCCAGCAGCCAAGCGATCGGGACTAGCTCCGATGAGCAGTTCTTC.

This clonotype appeared many times. This chain uses TRBV9 with TRBJ1-4, with D maybe TRBD1 (6 bases). The CDR3 contains 12 residues. The V gene's germline CDR1 is SGDLS and CDR2 YYNGEE. Trimming left V 3 bases short and J 10 bases short, with 10 bases between. CDR3 protein: CASSDRVGKLFF. In DNA, the CDR3 is TGTGCCAGCAGCGACAGGGTCGGAAAACTGTTTTTT. The full variable domain, in which reference TRBV9 and TRBJ1-4 provide the parts outside the CDR3, is DSGVTQTPKHLITATGQRVTLRCSPRSGDLSVYWYQQSLDQGLQFLIQYYNGEERAKGNILERFSAQQFPDLHSELNLSSLELGDSALYFCASSDRVGKLFFGSGTQLSVL.

The J gene is TRBJ2-1, the V gene TRBV2; 8 bases fit TRBD2. The V gene end was trimmed by 4 bases and the J gene end by 9 bases; junction bases not matched to a gene: 11. The CDR3 is 15 residues long. Germline CDR1 reads SNHLY; CDR2 reads FYNNEI. DNA of the CDR3: TGTGCCAGCAGTGTCCAAGCGGGAGCGGTCGGTGAGCAGTTCTTC. It codes for CASSVQAGAVGEQFF.

This clonotype was picked up a small number of times. This chain uses TRBV6-1 with TRBJ2-5; D is perhaps TRBD2 (6 bases). With the DNA end fitting TRBJ2-7 better, the J assignment may be wrong. The CDR3 covers 15 residues. The germline V gene has CDR1 MNHNS and CDR2 SASEGT. Written as DNA, the CDR3 is TGTGCCAGCAGTGAAGGGAGGGGATATCGTTTCGAGCAGTACTTC. Encoded protein: CASSEGRGYRFEQYF.

This clonotype was recorded a few times. The gene calls are TRBV5-1 and TRBJ2-7; 8 nucleotides agree with TRBD1. CDR1 is SGHRS, CDR2 YFSETQ, per germline. The CDR3 is made up of 13 amino acids. With 6 bases clipped from V and 7 bases from J, the junction kept 9 bases outside the gene matches. The CDR3 sequence is CASNLAGTGEQYF. DNA of the CDR3: TGCGCCAGCAACCTTGCAGGGACAGGAGAGCAGTACTTC. Full variable domain (missing parts from reference TRBV5-1 and TRBJ2-7): KAGVTQTPRYLIKTRGQQVTLSCSPISGHRSVSWYQQTPGQGLQFLFEYFSETQRNKGNFPGRFSGRQFSNSRSEMNVSTLELGDSALYLCASNLAGTGEQYFGPGTRLTVT.

This clonotype was detected a few times. A much larger clonotype is one base distant, so this may be a read error. The chain recombines TRBV21-1 with TRBJ2-2; the tabulated D call, TRBD2, remains unverified against the DNA. TRBV21-1 is tagged as a pseudogene. CDR3 length: 16 residues. CDR3 bases: TGTGCCTCACTGGGGCTAGCGGGAGTTCGGACCGGGGGGCTGTTTTTT. Its protein is CASLGLAGVRTGGLFF.

Notes on this clonotype: As the CDR3 is not closed by the conserved phenylalanine or tryptophan, this likely results from a read error. The V call is TRBV27, the J call TRBJ2-5, with 13 nucleotides matching TRBD2. This CDR3 is 16 amino acids long. The germline gives CDR1 MNHEY, CDR2 SMNVEV (reference sequence). The J segment lost 3 bases and the V segment lost 0 bases, leaving 1 base of the junction unmatched. The CDR3 nucleotides are TGTGCCAGCAGTTTATCACTAGCGGGAGGGGAAGAGACCCAGTACTGC. Translating gives CASSLSLAGGEETQYC.

This chain uses TRBV18 with TRBJ2-4; TRBD2 aligns across 9 bases. Germline values: CDR1 KGHSH, CDR2 LQKENI. The CDR3 totals 17 residues. The V and J ends lost 0 bases and 3 bases, in that order; junction bases with no gene match: 6. CDR3 nucleotide sequence: TGTGCCAGCTCACCACCGTCGGCTAGCGGGGACAAAAACATTCAGTACTTC. The encoded protein is CASSPPSASGDKNIQYF. Full variable domain (outside the CDR3, taken from reference TRBV18 and TRBJ2-4): NAGVMQNPRHLVRRRGQEARLRCSPMKGHSHVYWYRQLPEEGLKFMVYLQKENIIDESGMPKERFSAEFPKEGPSILRIQQVVRGDSAAYFCASSPPSASGDKNIQYFGAGTRLSVL.

This chain uses TRBV5-1 with TRBJ2-7; 10 bases are a match to TRBD2. Germline CDR1 reads SGHRS; CDR2 reads YFSETQ. The CDR3 sequence is 15 residues long. With V trimmed by 1 base and J by 3 bases, 4 bases remained unmatched. The CDR3 DNA reads as TGCGCCAGCAGCTTGACTAGCGGGATCCTCTACGAGCAGTACTTC. This codes for CASSLTSGILYEQYF. Supplemented by reference TRBV5-1 and TRBJ2-7, the full variable domain reads KAGVTQTPRYLIKTRGQQVTLSCSPISGHRSVSWYQQTPGQGLQFLFEYFSETQRNKGNFPGRFSGRQFSNSRSEMNVSTLELGDSALYLCASSLTSGILYEQYFGPGTRLTVT.

The gene calls are TRBV29-1 and TRBJ2-1; either TRBD1 or TRBD2 may supply D (5 bases each). Trimming took 1 base from V and 10 from J, leaving 14 bases between them. The CDR3 is made up of 13 amino acids. CDR1 is SQVTM and CDR2 is ANQGSEA in the germline V gene. This CDR3 is CSVEAGAGGEQFF. The CDR3 nucleotides are TGCAGCGTTGAAGCCGGGGCGGGCGGGGAGCAGTTCTTC.

Comment on this clonotype: A read error may be the cause here, since a much bigger clone is one base away. Here the CDR3 omits its conserved ending phenylalanine or tryptophan, so a read error is the likely source. The chain uses TRBV29-1 and TRBJ1-2; 8 bases match TRBD1. Per the germline V gene, CDR1 is SQVTM and CDR2 is ANQGSEA. The CDR3 is 15 amino acids. Trimming cost V 3 bases and J 8 bases; bases outside gene matches: 14. CDR3 amino acids: CSVDGQGFRSGGYTS. Written as DNA, the CDR3 is TGCAGCGTTGATGGACAGGGATTTAGGTCTGGCGGCTACACCTCC.

This clonotype was detected only once. The chain recombines TRBV3-1 with TRBJ2-3; tentative D call: TRBD2 (5 bases). The germline V gene has CDR1 LGHDT and CDR2 YNNKEL (reference sequence). The CDR3 has 16 residues. V was pared by 1 base and J by 2 bases, with 13 bases between. The CDR3 DNA reads TGTGCCAGCAGCCAAGGGGCGGGCGGACTCACAGATACGCAGTATTTT. It encodes CASSQGAGGLTDTQYF.

This clonotype was counted a single time. The chain links TRBV6-5 to TRBJ1-5; D may be TRBD1 (5 bases). Between the trimmed V and J ends, which lost 7 bases and 2 bases, there was a span of 15 bases. This CDR3 has 15 amino acids. Looked up from germline, CDR1 is MNHEY and CDR2 is SVGAGI. CDR3 sequence: CASTPVGGGNQPQHF. As DNA, the CDR3 is TGTGCCAGCACCCCTGTCGGGGGAGGCAATCAGCCCCAGCATTTT.

The genes are TRBV28 and TRBJ1-2, with 9 positions matching TRBD1. The germline V gene encodes CDR1 MDHEN and CDR2 SYDVKM. CDR3 length: 15 amino acids. V trimming: 3 bases; J trimming: 4 bases; junction bases outside the gene matches: 6. The CDR3 is CASSFRLTGGYGYTF. The CDR3 region has the DNA TGTGCCAGCAGTTTTAGATTGACAGGGGGCTATGGCTACACCTTC.

The rearrangement uses TRBV20-1 and TRBJ2-1; D gene unclear. The CDR3 length is 14 residues. V gave up 5 bases and J gave up 6 bases, with 17 bases separating them. Germline assignment: CDR1 DFQATT and CDR2 SNEGSKA (reference sequence). The CDR3 DNA follows: TGCAGTGCTCGCTCCCTAGGGTGGGTCAATGAGCAGTTCTTC. It encodes CSARSLGWVNEQFF.

The chain couples TRBV7-2 to TRBJ2-7, with D possibly being TRBD1 (8 bases). The germline V and J ends were trimmed by 4 bases and 4 bases, with 23 bases remaining between them. CDR1 is SGHTA and CDR2 is FQGNSA in the germline V gene. The CDR3 is made up of 17 amino acids. The CDR3 spells CASSSDRYRGGGYEQYF. CDR3 nucleotides: TGTGCCAGCAGCTCGGACCGCTACAGGGGGGGTGGGTACGAGCAGTACTTC.

This clonotype was seen only a few times. This chain connects TRBV15 to TRBJ2-3; possibly TRBD1 for D (5 bases). Trimming removed 2 bases at V and 0 bases at J, with 18 bases between. Germline V gives CDR1 LNHNV, CDR2 YYDKDF (reference sequence). The length of the CDR3 is 18 residues. The chain's CDR3 is CATSRTLRTSASTDTQYF. CDR3 bases: TGTGCCACCAGCAGAACTTTAAGGACATCCGCTAGCACAGATACGCAGTATTTT.